This TCR beta chain was sequenced during a study of identical twins. Study findings and constraints: Beta out-of-frame sequences showed weaker excess sharing between twins. Conclusions rested on cross-sectional statistics rather than following the same donors.

The CDR3 has 16 residues. Germline CDR1 and CDR2: MNHEY and SVGEGT. A single record per CDR3 protein comes from TCRdb applying MiXCR to the 5' RACE reads. Of around 1.7 million distinct CDR3 sequences listed, roughly a third are singletons. Comment on this clonotype: What it recognizes is unknown.

This receptor was taken from a newborn girl in good health. The J gene is TRBJ2-7, the V gene TRBV6-2 or TRBV6-3; TRBD2 matches 10 bases. Near its end, the DNA agrees better with TRBJ2-5, so the J call may be wrong. Material for sequencing was cord blood. The CDR3 region has the DNA TGTGCCAGCACCCTACCTTTAGCGGGGGGAAAAGAGACCCAGTACTTC. The encoded protein is CASTLPLAGGKETQYF.